A single sample is the source of the 2 T cell receptor beta chains below, sequenced in a study of T cells in localized non-small cell lung cancer (dated by TCRdb to 2020 to 2022). Library method: the immunoSEQ multiplex PCR assay. TCRdb obtained this table from immuneACCESS and retained in-frame rearrangements with V and J assigned. These tables miss some clones; where compared with another copy, unresolved V genes account for less than half of the shortfall, and the remainder is unexplained. The sample data list around 70,000 clones, and less than 90% of these were observed just once. The top ten constitute 21% of the sample. The source was peripheral blood, collected before any cancer treatment. These receptors were taken from a male donor older than 55 with stage III squamous cell lung carcinoma.

This chain connects TRBV4-2 to TRBJ2-3; 10 bases are shared with TRBD2. The CDR3 is 18 amino acids. V was pared by 4 bases and J by 0 bases, with 10 bases of the junction left unmatched. CDR1 is LGHNA and CDR2 is YNFKEQ in the germline V gene. The CDR3 DNA reads TGTGCCAGCAGCCGTCGGGCTAGCGGGGGCGTTAGCACAGATACGCAGTATTTT. Its translation: CASSRRASGGVSTDTQYF.

This clone was counted once. The chain carries TRBV7-2 and TRBJ1-2; 7 nucleotides align to TRBD1. CDR1 and CDR2 from the germline V gene are SGHTA and FQGNSA. This CDR3 contains 15 residues. V lost 0 bases, J lost 3 bases, and 4 bases stayed unmatched. CDR3 bases: TGTGCCAGCAGCTTAGCCGGACAGGCCGACTATGGCTACACCTTC. The encoded protein is CASSLAGQADYGYTF. Using reference TRBV7-2 and TRBJ1-2 for the parts outside the CDR3, the full variable domain is GAGVSQSPSNKVTEKGKDVELRCDPISGHTALYWYRQSLGQGLEFLIYFQGNSAPDKSGLPSDRFSAERTGGSVSTLTIQRTQQEDSAVYLCASSLAGQADYGYTFGSGTRLTVV.